The rows below give T cell receptor beta chains drawn from one sample of a study of shared clonotypes between healthy human individuals. Assay used: immunoSEQ multiplex PCR; TCRdb lists only in-frame clones, some missing. The repertoire has 150,000 to 200,000 clones, approximately 60% of them found once; the top ten carry 10%. Specimen: memory CD4+ T cells sorted from blood. The source is a man aged 25 to 45 in good health. Both conserved end residues are part of each CDR3.

V gene,CDR3 length,J gene,CDR3 protein
TRBV4-1,15,TRBJ2-7,CASSQARGTGYEQYF
TRBV19,13,TRBJ1-5,CASEHSHNQPQHF
TRBV19,15,TRBJ2-7,CASSISSRGRSEQYF
TRBV27,16,TRBJ2-7,CASSLRFWGGGYEQYF
TRBV6-5,14,TRBJ1-2,CASSANTRLGGYTF
TRBV7-9,13,TRBJ2-1,CASSSPRKNEQFF
TRBV18,14,TRBJ2-7,CASSPTRNGHEQYF
TRBV2,14,TRBJ2-2,CASSGVSVPGELFF
TRBV5-5,15,TRBJ2-2,CASSLLPEPTGELFF
TRBV6-6,16,TRBJ1-5,CASSYSGTASNQPQHF
TRBV5-1,14,TRBJ2-7,CASSLGAGFYEQYF
TRBV6-5,15,TRBJ2-7,CASSQSWAGQDEQYF
TRBV28,10,TRBJ1-2,CASSFIGYTF
TRBV4-2,19,TRBJ1-1,CASSQEYGRGAPSNTEAFF
TRBV2,13,TRBJ2-1,CASSGRLWGEQFF
TRBV7-6,15,TRBJ2-2,CASSLRSGNTGELFF
TRBV5-4,17,TRBJ1-1,CASSHRLGRRRMTEAFF
TRBV2,18,TRBJ2-6,CASSDVSAVLSGANVLTF
TRBV12-5,11,TRBJ2-3,CASGRGDTQYF
TRBV28,20,TRBJ2-2,CASSYRGTSGRARFSGELFF
TRBV7-2,14,TRBJ2-5,CASSLVGARETQYF
TRBV5-8,14,TRBJ2-7,CASGFGSTSYEQYF
TRBV2,13,TRBJ2-3,CASSSIRDQFWYF
TRBV6-1,14,TRBJ1-5,CASSKTGREQPQHF
TRBV4-2,16,TRBJ2-7,CASSQGAGQGAHEQYF
TRBV2,14,TRBJ2-5,CASSEGSGQETQYF
TRBV18,12,TRBJ2-5,CASSPGEETQYF
TRBV28,14,TRBJ1-3,CASNQQTPGNTIYF
TRBV5-7,15,TRBJ2-2,CASSFSQVNTGELFF
TRBV6-5,14,TRBJ2-3,CASSRTWATDTQYF
TRBV4-3,13,TRBJ2-7,CASSQDGTGQQYF
TRBV18,12,TRBJ2-1,CASSPVTDEQFF
TRBV29-1,15,TRBJ1-1,CSVQGAGKGATEAFF
TRBV5-4,15,TRBJ2-6,CASSLVRAGANVLTF
TRBV28,14,TRBJ1-5,CASSLGQKGQPQHF
TRBV29-1,13,TRBJ2-1,CSVVGSTYNEQFF
TRBV19,15,TRBJ1-2,CASQLGSLDDYGYTF
TRBV29-1,12,TRBJ2-5,CSVVQRRETQYF
TRBV5-5,15,TRBJ2-7,CASSLVGTGGSEQYF
TRBV11-2,19,TRBJ2-5,CASSLAAGRGFGVQETQYF
TRBV5-4,16,TRBJ2-2,CASSGSSGRGTGELFF
TRBV6-4,14,TRBJ1-2,CASSSGTSLGGYTF
TRBV7-8,19,TRBJ2-2,CASSLPGLAGIGNTGELFF
TRBV6-1,16,TRBJ1-2,CASSDQPGQATFGYTF
TRBV5-1,15,TRBJ2-5,CATKEAPGNQETQYF
TRBV5-6,16,TRBJ2-3,CASSFRVTPSTDTQYF
TRBV18,15,TRBJ2-7,CASSPARAGPYEQYF